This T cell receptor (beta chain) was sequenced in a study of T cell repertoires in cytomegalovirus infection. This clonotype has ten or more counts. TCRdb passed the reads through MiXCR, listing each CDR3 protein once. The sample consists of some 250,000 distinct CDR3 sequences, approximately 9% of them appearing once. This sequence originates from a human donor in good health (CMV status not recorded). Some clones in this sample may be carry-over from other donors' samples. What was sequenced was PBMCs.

CDR3 coding DNA: TGTGCCAGCAGCCCGCGGGGACAGGGGGCGACCCAGCATTTT. This gives the protein CASSPRGQGATQHF. The chain employs TRBV7-2 and TRBJ1-5; 12 positions agree with TRBD1. The V and J ends lost 5 bases and 11 bases, in that order; junction bases with no gene match: 7. This CDR3 is 14 amino acids long. The germline V gene has CDR1 SGHTA and CDR2 FQGNSA.